The clone carrying this T cell receptor beta chain was detected a few times. This sample stems from a study of healthy donors' naive CD4 and CD8 T cells. Trimming removed 7 bases from V and 5 bases from J, with 8 bases in between. The CDR3 runs to 10 residues. Germline V gene lookup returns CDR1 SQVTM and CDR2 ANQGSEA. Starting from roughly 0.45 ug of total RNA, TCR libraries were made with linear amplification. Per the original data handling: Four to six healthy donors contributed about 81,000 sequenced TCR alpha transcripts. MiXCR, run by TCRdb on the reads, gives a single entry per CDR3 protein. Clone size and V and J calls follow TCRdb, not the original study. The sample consists of 150,000 to 200,000 distinct CDR3 sequences, about four fifths of them appearing once.

This sequence originates from a pool of human donors in good health; the sample pools cells from several healthy donors. The chain links TRBV29-1 to TRBJ2-5; D is unclear. The material sequenced was naive CD4+ and CD8+ T cells sorted from blood, pooled from several donors. CDR3 bases: TGCAGCGCCCAAGGGGAGACCCAGTACTTC. Translating it yields CSAQGETQYF.